The clone carrying this T cell receptor (beta chain) was found once. Produced via immunoSEQ multiplex PCR; TCRdb's table is partial and in-frame only. The sample lists approximately 69,000 clones, 90% to 95% occurring once. These data come from a study of T cell changes during pregnancy in multiple sclerosis. Trimming took 1 base from V and 7 from J; bases not matched to a gene: 8. Germline CDR1 and CDR2: PRHDT and FYEKMQ (reference sequence). The CDR3 runs 15 residues. The receptor comes from a female donor in good health, enrolled as a control in a pregnancy study. The specimen was peripheral blood, collected in the second trimester of pregnancy. The chain is built from TRBV13 and TRBJ2-5; 8 bases are shared with TRBD1. CDR3 sequence (DNA): TGTGCCAGCAGCTTAGCCACAGGGGGAAAAGGGACCCAGTACTTC. Translation gives CASSLATGGKGTQYF.